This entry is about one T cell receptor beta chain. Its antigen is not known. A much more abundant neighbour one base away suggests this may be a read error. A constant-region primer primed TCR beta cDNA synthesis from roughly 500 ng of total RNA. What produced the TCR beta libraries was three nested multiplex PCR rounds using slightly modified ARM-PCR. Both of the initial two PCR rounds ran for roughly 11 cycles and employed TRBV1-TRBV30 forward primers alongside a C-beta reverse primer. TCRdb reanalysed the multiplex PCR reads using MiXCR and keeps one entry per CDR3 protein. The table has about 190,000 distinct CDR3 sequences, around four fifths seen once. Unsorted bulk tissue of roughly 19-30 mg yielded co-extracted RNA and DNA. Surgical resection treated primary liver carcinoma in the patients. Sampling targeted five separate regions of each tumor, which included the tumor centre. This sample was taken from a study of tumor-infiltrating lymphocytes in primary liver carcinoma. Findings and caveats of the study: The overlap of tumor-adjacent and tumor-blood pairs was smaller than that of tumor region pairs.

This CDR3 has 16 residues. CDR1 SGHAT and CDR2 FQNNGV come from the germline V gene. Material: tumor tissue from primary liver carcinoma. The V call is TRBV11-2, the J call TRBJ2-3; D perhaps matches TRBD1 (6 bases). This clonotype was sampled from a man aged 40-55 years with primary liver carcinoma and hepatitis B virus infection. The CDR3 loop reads CASSLNEQGQTVTQYF. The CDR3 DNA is TGTGCCAGCAGCTTAAACGAGCAGGGGCAAACAGTTACGCAGTATTTT.